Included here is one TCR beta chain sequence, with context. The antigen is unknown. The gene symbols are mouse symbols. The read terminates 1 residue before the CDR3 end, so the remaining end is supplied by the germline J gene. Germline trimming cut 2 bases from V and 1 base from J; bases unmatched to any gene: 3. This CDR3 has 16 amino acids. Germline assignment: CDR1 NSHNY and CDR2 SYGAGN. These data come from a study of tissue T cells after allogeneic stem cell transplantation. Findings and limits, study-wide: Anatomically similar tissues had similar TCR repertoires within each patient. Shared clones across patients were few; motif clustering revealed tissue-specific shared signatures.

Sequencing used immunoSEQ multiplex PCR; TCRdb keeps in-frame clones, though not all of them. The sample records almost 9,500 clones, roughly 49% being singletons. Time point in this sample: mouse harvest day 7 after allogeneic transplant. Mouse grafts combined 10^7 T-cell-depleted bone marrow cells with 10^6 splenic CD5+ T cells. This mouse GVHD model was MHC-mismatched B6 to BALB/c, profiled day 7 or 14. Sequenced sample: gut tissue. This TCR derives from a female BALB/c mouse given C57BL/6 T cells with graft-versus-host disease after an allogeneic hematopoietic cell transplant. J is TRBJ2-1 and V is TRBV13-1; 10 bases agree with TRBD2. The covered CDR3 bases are TGTGCCAGCAGTGAGAAGACTGGGGGGAACTATGCTGAGCAGTTC. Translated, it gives CASSEKTGGNYAEQF. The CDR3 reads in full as CASSEKTGGNYAEQFF.